This is a list of T cell receptor beta chains from one sample in a study of blood T cell repertoires in COVID-19. Data came from immunoSEQ multiplex PCR; TCRdb stores just in-frame clones and leaves some out. The sample has 65,000 or so clones; more than 75% are singletons. The sample was peripheral blood. The receptors here all came from a man in his sixties with acute or convalescent COVID-19. The CDR3 runs from the conserved cysteine through the conserved F or W. D genes are given only for firm matches. Size tells how often a clone was seen (once, few, many) or the class of an expanded clone, and some rows leave it out.

CASSPTVNTGELFF TGTGCCAGCAGTCCGACAGTTAACACCGGGGAGCTGTTTTTT TRBJ2-2 TRBV6-6 NA NA
CASSRDRTEAFF TGTGCCAGCAGCCGGGACAGGACTGAAGCTTTCTTT TRBJ1-1 TRBV2 NA TRBD1
CASSGRTARVETQYF TGTGCCAGCAGCGGCAGGACAGCCAGGGTCGAGACCCAGTACTTC TRBJ2-5 TRBV11-1 NA NA
CASSRGQGSTEKLFF TGTGCCAGCAGCCGAGGACAGGGTAGTACTGAAAAACTGTTTTTT TRBJ1-4 TRBV3-1/TRBV3-2 NA TRBD1
CASSEIKTGVSPLHF TGTGCCAGCAGTGAGATAAAGACAGGGGTCTCACCCCTCCACTTT TRBJ1-6 TRBV2 NA TRBD1
CASSSPTTGRNTQYF TGTGCCAGCAGTTCCCCGACGACAGGGCGAAATACGCAGTATTTT TRBJ2-3 TRBV28 NA TRBD1
CASSLLGQGATNEKLFF TGTGCCAGCAGTTTACTGGGACAGGGGGCGACTAATGAAAAACTGTTTTTT TRBJ1-4 TRBV27 few TRBD1
CASSYGRGLQNTEAFF TGTGCCAGCAGTTACGGCAGGGGGCTTCAGAACACTGAAGCTTTCTTT TRBJ1-1 TRBV6-5 NA TRBD1
CASTEQGPGTDTQYF TGTGCCAGCACAGAGCAAGGCCCAGGCACAGATACGCAGTATTTT TRBJ2-3 TRBV18 NA NA
CAWSVPLLRGYTF TGTGCCTGGAGTGTACCGCTATTGCGTGGCTACACCTTC TRBJ1-2 TRBV30 few NA
CASSQTAYNQPQHF TGTGCCAGCAGTCAGACAGCTTATAATCAGCCCCAGCATTTT TRBJ1-5 TRBV6-5 NA NA
CASSPQLAGHEQYF TGTGCCAGCAGCCCGCAACTAGCGGGGCACGAGCAGTACTTC TRBJ2-7 TRBV11-2 NA TRBD2
CASSFGGVTEAFF TGTGCCAGCAGCTTCGGGGGAGTCACTGAAGCTTTCTTT TRBJ1-1 TRBV11-3 NA NA
CASSLGGAAELFF TGCGCCAGCAGCTTGGGGGGCGCGGCTGAGCTGTTTTTT TRBJ2-2 TRBV5-1 NA NA
CASTPAAGGVYEQYF TGTGCCAGCACCCCAGCGGCGGGGGGAGTCTACGAGCAGTACTTC TRBJ2-7 TRBV6-5 NA TRBD2
CASSEPDRAGDGDTQYF TGCGCCAGCAGTGAGCCGGATAGGGCGGGGGACGGCGATACGCAGTATTTT TRBJ2-3 TRBV10-2 NA TRBD2
CACHIRQGLNEKLFF TGTGCCTGCCATATACGCCAGGGCCTTAATGAAAAACTGTTTTTT TRBJ1-4 TRBV27 once NA
CASSTPGGSSYNEQFF TGTGCCAGCAGCACGCCGGGGGGTAGCTCCTACAATGAGCAGTTCTTC TRBJ2-1 TRBV13 NA TRBD2
CASSPTASFPGQAF TGTGCCAGCAGCCCCACAGCCTCGTTTCCCGGTCAGGCCTTC TRBJ1-2 TRBV11-2 NA NA
CATNRGNDGELFF TGCGCCACGAATCGGGGGAATGACGGGGAGCTGTTTTTT TRBJ2-2 TRBV5-1 NA NA
CASSLHSEAFF TGTGCCAGCAGCTTACACTCTGAAGCTTTCTTT TRBJ1-1 TRBV7-9 NA NA
CAVFVDNSSEQYF TGTGCCGTATTTGTGGACAACTCTAGCGAGCAGTACTTC TRBJ2-7 TRBV2 NA NA
CASSPGTGGNYGYTF TGTGCCAGCAGCCCCGGGACAGGGGGTAACTATGGCTACACCTTC TRBJ1-2 TRBV6-4 NA TRBD1
CASSLSPGVGNTGELFF TGTGCCAGCAGCCTTTCCCCCGGGGTTGGGAACACCGGGGAGCTGTTTTTT TRBJ2-2 TRBV27 NA NA
CASSWESPYSNQPQHF TGTGCCAGCTCCTGGGAGAGTCCTTATAGCAATCAGCCCCAGCATTTT TRBJ1-5 TRBV2 NA NA
CASSPQGGYSPEAFF TGTGCCAGCAGCCCCCAGGGCGGCTATTCCCCTGAAGCTTTCTTT TRBJ1-1 TRBV28 NA NA
CASTGDYGYTF TGTGCCAGCACAGGGGATTACGGCTACACCTTC TRBJ1-2 TRBV6-5 NA NA
CASSLSQGNKNIQYF TGTGCCAGCAGCCTAAGCCAGGGGAACAAAAACATTCAGTACTTC TRBJ2-4 TRBV5-6 NA NA
CAISADRGKGLYGYTF TGTGCCATCAGTGCAGACAGGGGGAAAGGCCTCTATGGCTACACCTTC TRBJ1-2 TRBV10-3 NA TRBD1
CASSLYGVGGNTEAFF TGTGCCAGCAGCTTATATGGGGTCGGGGGAAACACTGAAGCTTTCTTT TRBJ1-1 TRBV7-9 once NA
CAWTAGYYYGYTF TGTGCCTGGACGGCAGGGTATTACTATGGCTACACCTTC TRBJ1-2 TRBV30 NA NA
CAISPQGGGTGELFF TGTGCCATCAGCCCACAGGGGGGAGGCACCGGGGAGCTGTTTTTT TRBJ2-2 TRBV10-3 few TRBD1
CASSVLTGYEQYF TGTGCCAGCAGCGTACTGACAGGCTACGAGCAGTACTTC TRBJ2-7 TRBV6-1 NA NA
CASSLGIVAREQYF TGTGCCAGCAGCTTGGGGATAGTCGCTAGGGAGCAGTACTTC TRBJ2-7 TRBV5-6 once NA
CASSLGSGNQPQHF TGTGCCAGCAGCTTGGGGTCAGGCAATCAGCCCCAGCATTTT TRBJ1-5 TRBV5-8 NA NA
CASIRQAVQETQYF TGTGCCAGCATCAGGCAAGCGGTACAAGAGACCCAGTACTTC TRBJ2-5 TRBV2 NA NA
CASSVDSGDSYNEQFF TGTGCCAGCAGCGTAGATTCAGGGGACTCCTACAATGAGCAGTTCTTC TRBJ2-1 TRBV9 NA NA
CAWSTGQGTYGYTF TGTGCCTGGAGTACGGGACAGGGGACCTATGGCTACACCTTC TRBJ1-2 TRBV30 NA TRBD1
CASSATRTHNSPLHF TGTGCCAGCAGCGCGACACGAACCCATAATTCACCCCTCCACTTT TRBJ1-6 TRBV9 NA NA
CASSPSAGGVGETQYF TGTGCCAGTAGTCCTTCGGCAGGGGGAGTAGGAGAGACCCAGTACTTC TRBJ2-5 TRBV19 NA TRBD1
CASSSTRLNSGNTIYF TGTGCCAGCAGCTCTACCCGACTGAACTCTGGAAACACCATATATTTT TRBJ1-3 TRBV7-9 NA NA
CASSYSGGPGHEQFF TGTGCCAGCAGTTACTCCGGCGGGCCTGGGCATGAGCAGTTCTTC TRBJ2-1 TRBV6-5 NA NA
CASSLRTGSNTEAFF TGTGCCAGCAGCTTAAGGACAGGGTCGAACACTGAAGCTTTCTTT TRBJ1-1 TRBV7-3 NA TRBD1
CASSYSPGTSYTF TGTGCCAGCAGTTACTCTCCAGGGACTAGCTACACCTTC TRBJ1-2 TRBV6-6 NA NA
CASSPQLITGTSYGYTF TGCGCCAGCAGCCCCCAACTCATTACAGGAACCTCCTATGGCTACACCTTC TRBJ1-2 TRBV4-1 NA NA